This T cell receptor beta chain originates from a study of T cells after yellow fever vaccination. Across the whole study: Low-cell-number fractions were prepared with SMART-Seq v4 Ultra Low Input.

Germline lookup yields CDR1 DFQATT and CDR2 SNEGSKA (reference sequence). The CDR3 consists of 14 residues. V was clipped by 5 bases and J by 5 bases; unmatched bases: 10. This clonotype was observed a few times. Synthesis of TCR cDNA relied on 5'RACE template switching, which attached a universal primer site and UMIs. TCRdb recomputed calls from the 5' RACE reads with MiXCR, one row per CDR3 protein. The table records about 310,000 distinct CDR3 sequences, approximately 3.8% of them present only once. This clonotype was obtained from a man between 18 and 35 years old who received the YFV17D yellow fever vaccine. The specimen comprised PBMCs, sampled on the day of the yellow fever booster vaccination. The chain is built from TRBV20-1 and TRBJ2-5; TRBD1 aligns across 8 bases. The CDR3 DNA follows: TGCAGTGCTTCCGGGACAGGTATCAGCGAGACCCAGTACTTC. This codes for CSASGTGISETQYF.